This T cell receptor (beta chain) was retrieved from a study of cytomegalovirus exposure and HLA in healthy donors. Findings of the study overall: The classifier reportedly diagnosed cytomegalovirus status with high sensitivity and specificity. A later analysis found TCR association rates differed by HLA locus, highest for DRB1 and lowest for HLA-C.

In the PCR, 60 Vbeta and 13 Jbeta primers were used. The table came from immunoSEQ multiplex PCR; TCRdb's copy has only in-frame clones and leaves some out. The data contain more than 130,000 clones, 70% to 85% of them singletons. In regard to this clone: Its antigen is unidentified. At the DNA level, this CDR3 is encoded by other sequences in the same sample as well.

The source of this sequence is a man aged 35-49 years in good health and CMV-seropositive. Sequencing input: PBMCs.

The CDR3 region has the DNA TGTGCCAGCAGCGGGGACAGTTCTGACACTGAAGCTTTCTTT. It specifies CASSGDSSDTEAFF. The V call is TRBV9, the J call TRBJ1-1, with 7 nucleotides matching TRBD1. V trimming: 3 bases; J trimming: 3 bases; junction bases outside the gene matches: 5. The germline CDR1 and CDR2 sequences are SGDLS and YYNGEE. The CDR3 has 14 residues.